The clone carrying this T cell receptor beta chain was observed a few times. As yet, its antigen is unknown. These data belong to a study of T cell repertoires in cytomegalovirus infection. Turning to the study itself: CMV infection and matching HLA type were both indicated by public TCR beta signatures. General study results and limits: Using cumulative public TCR beta family frequency, the authors identified those who carried CMV together with the relevant HLA. Predominance within the ex vivo response was attributable to HLA-C-restricted CMV-specific TCR beta clonotypes.

One entry per CDR3 protein results from TCRdb running MiXCR on the reads. The sample holds some 320,000 distinct CDR3 sequences; more than 9% are singletons and the top ten take about 4.5%. V shed 2 bases, J shed 2 bases, and the junction held 6 bases outside the gene matches. CDR3 length: 17 residues. Germline V lookup: CDR1 SGHTA, CDR2 FQGNSA. The chain combines TRBV7-2 with TRBJ2-2, with 9 bases identical to TRBD2. Sequenced sample: PBMCs. The sequence came from a human donor in good health (CMV status not recorded). Some clones in this sample may be carry-over from other donors' samples. The CDR3 here is CASSLSLAGANTGELFF. The DNA of the CDR3 is TGTGCCAGCAGCTTAAGCTTAGCGGGGGCCAACACCGGGGAGCTGTTTTTT.